This T cell receptor (beta chain) stems from a study of blood T cell repertoires in COVID-19. Study-wide context: Samples came from the United States, Italy and Spain, spanning acute and convalescent COVID-19. From T cells, B-cell-depleted T cells, or PBMCs came the material, which was cDNA or gDNA.

The CDR3 is 16 residues long. CDR1 SGHRS and CDR2 YFSETQ come from the germline V gene. V lost 6 bases and J lost 1; bases outside the gene matches: 4. Measured with immunoSEQ multiplex PCR; TCRdb has only the in-frame clones, and not every one. Of some 200,000 clones in the sample, 82% were seen once. This sequence originates from an older woman with acute COVID-19. This rearrangement joins TRBV5-1 to TRBJ2-1; 13 bases are shared with TRBD2. The specimen was PBMCs or T cells enriched from blood (not recorded which). CDR3 sequence reads: CASNVGLAGSYNEQFF. The CDR3 DNA reads as TGCGCCAGCAACGTGGGACTAGCGGGATCCTACAATGAGCAGTTCTTC. Looking up the rest from reference TRBV5-1 and TRBJ2-1 gives the full variable domain: KAGVTQTPRYLIKTRGQQVTLSCSPISGHRSVSWYQQTPGQGLQFLFEYFSETQRNKGNFPGRFSGRQFSNSRSEMNVSTLELGDSALYLCASNVGLAGSYNEQFFGPGTRLTVL.